The 21 T cell receptor beta chains in this list originate from one sample, sequenced in a study of monozygotic twins with inflammatory bowel disease. TCRdb re-called the 5' RACE reads, yielding one record per CDR3 amino acid sequence without DNA. The sample's table shows about 350,000 distinct CDR3 sequences. The sequenced sample consisted of blood. These receptors originate from a human donor with ulcerative colitis or Crohn's disease, or a healthy co-twin of an affected twin (not recorded which).

The chain couples TRBV27 to TRBJ2-7; checking the TCRdb D call of TRBD2 is not possible without DNA. The germline V gene encodes CDR1 MNHEY and CDR2 SMNVEV (reference sequence). This CDR3 is 15 amino acids long. The CDR3 region is CASTPSGSESYEQYF.

V is TRBV12-3 or TRBV12-4 and J is TRBJ2-1. The CDR3 sequence is 13 residues long. The CDR3 sequence is CASSLNSNNEQFF.

The chain joins TRBV6-5 to TRBJ1-2; with no DNA, the TCRdb D assignment of TRBD1 cannot be verified. This CDR3 comprises 15 residues. CDR1 MNHEY and CDR2 SVGAGI come from the germline V gene. CDR3: CASSYSDTTPSGYTF.

The rearrangement links TRBV20-1 to TRBJ2-7; the D call of TRBD1 rests on TCRdb alone, since no DNA is present to check it. CDR3 length equals 13 residues. Germline CDR1 DFQATT, CDR2 SNEGSKA (reference sequence). The CDR3 loop is CSAMDRGQYEQYF.

CDR3 region: CSAVARSSGNTIYF. J is TRBJ1-3 and V is TRBV20-1. The CDR3 runs to 14 residues. Germline CDR1 and CDR2: DFQATT and SNEGSKA (reference sequence).

The chain couples TRBV4-1 to TRBJ1-3. The CDR3 is 17 residues long. Germline V gene lookup returns CDR1 MGHRA and CDR2 YSYEKL. CDR3 sequence: CASSQGGLRSSGNTIYF.

The chain carries TRBV5-1 and TRBJ1-2; lacking DNA, the TRBD1 call made by TCRdb goes unchecked. Germline CDR1 SGHRS, CDR2 YFSETQ. The CDR3 is 15 residues long. The CDR3 reads CASSLRREPNYGYTF.

This rearrangement joins TRBV29-1 to TRBJ2-4; TCRdb proposes TRBD1, but this gene call is untestable without DNA. CDR1 and CDR2 from the germline V gene are SQVTM and ANQGSEA. This CDR3 is 12 amino acids long. The CDR3 reads CSVYRGGNIQYF. Complete variable domain (other parts from reference TRBV29-1 and TRBJ2-4): SAVISQKPSRDICQRGTSLTIQCQVDSQVTMMFWYRQQPGQSLTLIATANQGSEATYESGFVIDKFPISRPNLTFSTLTVSNMSPEDSSIYLCSVYRGGNIQYFGAGTRLSVL.

The V and J genes are TRBV12-3 or TRBV12-4 and TRBJ2-1; absent DNA, TCRdb's TRBD2 call cannot be checked. The CDR3 length is 14 residues. CDR3 protein: CASRGLAAYNEQFF.

The chain links TRBV11-2 to TRBJ2-5; lacking DNA, the TRBD1 call made by TCRdb goes unchecked. The CDR3 runs 15 residues. Germline V CDR1 and CDR2: SGHAT, FQNNGV. This chain's CDR3 is CASSLEVRGLGTQYF.

The chain carries TRBV28 and TRBJ2-2. The CDR3 runs 16 residues. Per the germline V gene, CDR1 is MDHEN and CDR2 is SYDVKM. This CDR3 reads CASSLPDLDETGELFF.

The CDR3 sequence is CASRLNAKLFF. This chain uses TRBV10-1 with TRBJ1-4. CDR1 is WNHNN, CDR2 SYGVQD, per germline (reference sequence). The length of the CDR3 is 11 residues.

The chain has TRBV7-8 and TRBJ2-7; TCRdb's assignment of TRBD1 cannot be checked, as there is no DNA. The length of the CDR3 is 16 residues. Germline V CDR1 and CDR2: SGHVS, FQNEAQ. CDR3 protein: CASSLGQGPPNYEQYF.

The CDR3 spells CASTVRVEAFF. The rearrangement joins TRBV6-5 to TRBJ1-1. The CDR3 spans 11 residues. CDR1 and CDR2 from the germline V gene are MNHEY and SVGAGI.

The chain links TRBV25-1 to TRBJ1-2; there is no DNA to check the TCRdb D call of TRBD1. This CDR3 comprises 15 residues. CDR1 MGHDK and CDR2 SYGVNS come from the germline V gene. The CDR3: CASSGFGGAGYGYTF.

The chain recombines TRBV29-1 with TRBJ2-5; no DNA is available, so the TRBD1 call from TCRdb remains unchecked. The CDR3 spans 17 residues. Germline CDR1 SQVTM, CDR2 ANQGSEA. CDR3 amino acids: CSVEEPRTGPLTETQYF.

The chain joins TRBV20-1 to TRBJ2-5; TCRdb's D gene call, TRBD2, goes unchecked for lack of DNA. CDR3 size: 16 residues. Per the germline V gene, CDR1 is DFQATT and CDR2 is SNEGSKA (reference sequence). The CDR3 is CSARDILEREGETQYF.

The chain couples TRBV5-4 to TRBJ2-1; no DNA is available, so the TRBD2 call from TCRdb remains unchecked. CDR1 is SGHNT, CDR2 YYREEE, per germline (reference sequence). CDR3 length equals 16 residues. This CDR3 is CASHADPGNSYNEQFF. Based on the CDR3 plus reference TRBV5-4 and TRBJ2-1, the full variable domain is ETGVTQSPTHLIKTRGQQVTLRCSSQSGHNTVSWYQQALGQGPQFIFQYYREEENGRGNFPPRFSGLQFPNYSSELNVNALELDDSALYLCASHADPGNSYNEQFFGPGTRLTVL.

The rearrangement links TRBV24-1 to TRBJ2-3; TCRdb outputs TRBD2, but without DNA this stays unchecked. CDR1 KGHDR and CDR2 SFDVKD come from the germline V gene. The CDR3 covers 16 residues. This CDR3 reads CATSDFLAGDPDTQYF.

This CDR3 is CASSFPGRGSPLHF. The gene calls are TRBV5-4 and TRBJ1-6. Per germline, CDR1 SGHNT and CDR2 YYREEE (reference sequence). This CDR3 is built from 14 residues. The full variable domain, in which reference TRBV5-4 and TRBJ1-6 provide the parts outside the CDR3, is ETGVTQSPTHLIKTRGQQVTLRCSSQSGHNTVSWYQQALGQGPQFIFQYYREEENGRGNFPPRFSGLQFPNYSSELNVNALELDDSALYLCASSFPGRGSPLHFGNGTRLTVT.

The chain links TRBV4-1 to TRBJ1-4. The CDR3 loop spans 12 amino acids. Germline lookup yields CDR1 MGHRA and CDR2 YSYEKL. CDR3: CASSQVAEKLFF.